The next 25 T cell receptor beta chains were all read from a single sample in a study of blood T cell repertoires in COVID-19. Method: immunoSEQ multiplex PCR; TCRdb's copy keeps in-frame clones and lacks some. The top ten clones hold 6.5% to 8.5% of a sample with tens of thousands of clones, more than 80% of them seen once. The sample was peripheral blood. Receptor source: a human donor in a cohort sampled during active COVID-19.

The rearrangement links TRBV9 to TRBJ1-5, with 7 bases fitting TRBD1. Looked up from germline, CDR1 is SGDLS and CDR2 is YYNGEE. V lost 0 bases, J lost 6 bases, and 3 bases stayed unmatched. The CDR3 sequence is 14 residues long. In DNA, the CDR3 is TGTGCCAGCAGCGTAGGACAGGGCCCTCAGCCCCAGCATTTT. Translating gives CASSVGQGPQPQHF.

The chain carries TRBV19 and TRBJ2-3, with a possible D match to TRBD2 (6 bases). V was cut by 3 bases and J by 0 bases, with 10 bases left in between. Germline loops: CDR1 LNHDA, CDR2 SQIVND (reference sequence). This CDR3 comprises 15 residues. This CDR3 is CASSIMGGSTDTQYF. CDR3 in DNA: TGTGCCAGTAGTATTATGGGGGGTAGCACAGATACGCAGTATTTT.

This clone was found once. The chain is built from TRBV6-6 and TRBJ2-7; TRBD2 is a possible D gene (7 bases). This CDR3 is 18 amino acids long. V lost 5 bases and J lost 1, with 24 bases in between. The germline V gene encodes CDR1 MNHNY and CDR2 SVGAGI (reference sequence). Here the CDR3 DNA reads TGTGCCAGCAGTCCACGGGGGGCCGGGCTCGGTAGTTCCTACGAGCAGTACTTC. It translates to CASSPRGAGLGSSYEQYF.

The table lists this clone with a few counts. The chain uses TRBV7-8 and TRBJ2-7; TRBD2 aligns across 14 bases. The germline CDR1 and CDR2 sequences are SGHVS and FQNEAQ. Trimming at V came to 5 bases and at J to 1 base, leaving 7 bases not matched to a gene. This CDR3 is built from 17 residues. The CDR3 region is CASSPGTSGGVSYEQYF. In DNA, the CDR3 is TGTGCCAGCAGCCCGGGGACTAGCGGGGGTGTTTCCTACGAGCAGTACTTC.

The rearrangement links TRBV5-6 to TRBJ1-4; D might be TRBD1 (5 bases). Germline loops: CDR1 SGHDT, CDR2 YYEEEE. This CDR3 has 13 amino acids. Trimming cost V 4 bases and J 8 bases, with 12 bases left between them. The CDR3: CASSQPTGEKLFF. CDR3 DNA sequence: TGTGCCAGCAGCCAACCAACAGGAGAAAAACTGTTTTTT.

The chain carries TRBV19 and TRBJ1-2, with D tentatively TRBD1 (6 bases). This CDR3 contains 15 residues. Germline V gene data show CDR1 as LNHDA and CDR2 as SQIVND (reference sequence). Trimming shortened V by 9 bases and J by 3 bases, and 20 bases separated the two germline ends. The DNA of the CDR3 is TGTGCCAGCTCCCGGGACATAAAAAGGGACTATGGCTACACCTTC. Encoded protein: CASSRDIKRDYGYTF. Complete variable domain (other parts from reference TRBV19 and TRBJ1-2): DGGITQSPKYLFRKEGQNVTLSCEQNLNHDAMYWYRQDPGQGLRLIYYSQIVNDFQKGDIAEGYSVSREKKESFPLTVTSAQKNPTAFYLCASSRDIKRDYGYTFGSGTRLTVV.

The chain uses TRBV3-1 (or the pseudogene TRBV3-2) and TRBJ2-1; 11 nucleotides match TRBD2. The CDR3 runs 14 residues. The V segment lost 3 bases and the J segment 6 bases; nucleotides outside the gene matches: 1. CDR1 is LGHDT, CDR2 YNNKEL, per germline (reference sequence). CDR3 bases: TGTGCCAGCAGCCAGGGACTAGCGGTCAATGAGCAGTTCTTC. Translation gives CASSQGLAVNEQFF.

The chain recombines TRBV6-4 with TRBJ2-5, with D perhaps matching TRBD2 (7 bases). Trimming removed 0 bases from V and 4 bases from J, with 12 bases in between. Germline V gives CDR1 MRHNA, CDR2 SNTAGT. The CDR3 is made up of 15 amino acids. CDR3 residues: CASSDSPGGRETQYF. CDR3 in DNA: TGTGCCAGCAGTGACTCACCCGGGGGGCGAGAGACCCAGTACTTC.

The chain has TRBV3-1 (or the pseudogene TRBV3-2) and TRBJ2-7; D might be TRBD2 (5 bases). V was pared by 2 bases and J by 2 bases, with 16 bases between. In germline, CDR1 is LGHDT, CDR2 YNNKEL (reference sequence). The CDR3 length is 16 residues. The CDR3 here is CASSQSAVGLAYEQYF. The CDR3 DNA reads TGTGCCAGCAGCCAATCAGCGGTAGGACTCGCCTACGAGCAGTACTTC.

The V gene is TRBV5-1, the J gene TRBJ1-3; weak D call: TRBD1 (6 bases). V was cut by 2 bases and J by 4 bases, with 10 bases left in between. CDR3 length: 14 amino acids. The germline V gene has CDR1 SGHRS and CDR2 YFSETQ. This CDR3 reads CASSLTGRGNTIYF. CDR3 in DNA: TGCGCCAGCAGCTTAACAGGGCGGGGAAACACCATATATTTT.

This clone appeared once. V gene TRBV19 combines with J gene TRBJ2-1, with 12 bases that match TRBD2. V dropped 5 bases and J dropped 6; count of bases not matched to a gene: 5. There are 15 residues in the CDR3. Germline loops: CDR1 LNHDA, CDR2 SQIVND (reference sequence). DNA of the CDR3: TGTGCCAGTAGTTTGACTAGCGGGGGTTTCAATGAGCAGTTCTTC. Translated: CASSLTSGGFNEQFF.

DNA for the CDR3: TGTGCCAGTACCCCGGAGGCTAGCGGGGGGTACACAGATACGCAGTATTTT. Protein sequence: CASTPEASGGYTDTQYF. This chain joins TRBV19 and TRBJ2-3; 11 bases align to TRBD2. The V and J ends lost 7 bases and 2 bases, in that order; junction bases with no gene match: 11. The V gene's germline CDR1 is LNHDA and CDR2 SQIVND (reference sequence). The CDR3 covers 17 residues. The variable domain in full, with the rest retrieved from reference TRBV19 and TRBJ2-3, is DGGITQSPKYLFRKEGQNVTLSCEQNLNHDAMYWYRQDPGQGLRLIYYSQIVNDFQKGDIAEGYSVSREKKESFPLTVTSAQKNPTAFYLCASTPEASGGYTDTQYFGPGTRLTVL.

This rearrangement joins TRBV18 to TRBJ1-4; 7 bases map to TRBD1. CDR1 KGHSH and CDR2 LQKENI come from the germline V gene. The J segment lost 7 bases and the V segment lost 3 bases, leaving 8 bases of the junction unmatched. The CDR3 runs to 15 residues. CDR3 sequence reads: CASSPADRVTEKLFF. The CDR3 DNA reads TGTGCCAGCTCACCCGCCGACAGGGTCACTGAAAAACTGTTTTTT.

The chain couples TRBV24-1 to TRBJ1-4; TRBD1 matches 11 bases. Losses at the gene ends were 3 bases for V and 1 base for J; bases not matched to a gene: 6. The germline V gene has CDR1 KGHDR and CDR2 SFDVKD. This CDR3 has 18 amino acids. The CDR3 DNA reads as TGTGCCACCAGTGATCCCCCGGGACAGGGGGGAACTAATGAAAAACTGTTTTTT. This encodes CATSDPPGQGGTNEKLFF.

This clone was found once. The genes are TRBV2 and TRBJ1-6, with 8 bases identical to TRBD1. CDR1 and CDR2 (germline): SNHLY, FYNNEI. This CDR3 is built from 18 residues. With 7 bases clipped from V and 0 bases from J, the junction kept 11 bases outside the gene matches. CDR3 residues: CASKGVTGASSYNSPLHF. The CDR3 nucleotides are TGTGCCAGCAAGGGGGTGACAGGGGCAAGCTCCTATAATTCACCCCTCCACTTT. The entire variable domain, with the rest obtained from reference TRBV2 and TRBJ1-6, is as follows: EPEVTQTPSHQVTQMGQEVILRCVPISNHLYFYWYRQILGQKVEFLVSFYNNEISEKSEIFDDQFSVERPDGSNFTLKIRSTKLEDSAMYFCASKGVTGASSYNSPLHFGNGTRLTVT.

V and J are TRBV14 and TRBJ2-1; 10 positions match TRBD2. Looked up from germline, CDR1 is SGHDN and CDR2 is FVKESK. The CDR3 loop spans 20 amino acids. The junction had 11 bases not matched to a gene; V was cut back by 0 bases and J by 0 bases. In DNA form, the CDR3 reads TGTGCCAGCAGCCAAGATAAGGAGTGGGCTAGCGGGGGCTCCTACAATGAGCAGTTCTTC. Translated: CASSQDKEWASGGSYNEQFF.

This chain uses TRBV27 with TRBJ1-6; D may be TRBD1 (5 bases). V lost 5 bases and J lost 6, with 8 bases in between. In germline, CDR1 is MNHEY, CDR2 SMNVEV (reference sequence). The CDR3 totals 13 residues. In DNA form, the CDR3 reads TGTGCCAGCAGTAGGGGTCGTAATTCACCCCTCCACTTT. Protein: CASSRGRNSPLHF.

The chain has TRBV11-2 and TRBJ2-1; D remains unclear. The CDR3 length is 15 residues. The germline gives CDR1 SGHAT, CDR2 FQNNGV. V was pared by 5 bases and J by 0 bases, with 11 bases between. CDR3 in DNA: TGTGCCAGCAGCCCGAACAGCTACTCCTACAATGAGCAGTTCTTC. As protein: CASSPNSYSYNEQFF.

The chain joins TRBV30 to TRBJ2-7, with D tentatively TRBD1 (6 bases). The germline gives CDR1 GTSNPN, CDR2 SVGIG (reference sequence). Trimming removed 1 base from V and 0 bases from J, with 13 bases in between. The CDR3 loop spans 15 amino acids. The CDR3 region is CAWSAPGHNSYEQYF. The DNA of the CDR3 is TGTGCCTGGAGTGCACCGGGACATAACTCCTACGAGCAGTACTTC.

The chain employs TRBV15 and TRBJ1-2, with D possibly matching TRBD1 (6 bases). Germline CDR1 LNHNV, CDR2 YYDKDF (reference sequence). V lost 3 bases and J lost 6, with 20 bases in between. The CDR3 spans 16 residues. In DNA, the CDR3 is TGTGCCACCAGCAGTGCATTCGGACTGGGGGCGAATGGCTACACCTTC. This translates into CATSSAFGLGANGYTF.

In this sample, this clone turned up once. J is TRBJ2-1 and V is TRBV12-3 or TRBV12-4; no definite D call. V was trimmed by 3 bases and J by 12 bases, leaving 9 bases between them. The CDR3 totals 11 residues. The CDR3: CASSFRYSQFF. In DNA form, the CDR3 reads TGTGCCAGCAGTTTTCGGTACTCGCAGTTCTTC.

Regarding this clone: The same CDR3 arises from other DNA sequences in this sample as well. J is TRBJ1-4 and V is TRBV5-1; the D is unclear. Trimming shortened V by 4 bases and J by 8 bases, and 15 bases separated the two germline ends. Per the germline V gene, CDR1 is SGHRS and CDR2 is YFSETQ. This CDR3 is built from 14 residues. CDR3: CASSLGSSNEKLFF. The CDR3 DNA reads TGCGCCAGCAGCCTCGGGAGTTCCAACGAAAAACTGTTTTTT. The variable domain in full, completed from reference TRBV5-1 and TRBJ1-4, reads KAGVTQTPRYLIKTRGQQVTLSCSPISGHRSVSWYQQTPGQGLQFLFEYFSETQRNKGNFPGRFSGRQFSNSRSEMNVSTLELGDSALYLCASSLGSSNEKLFFGSGTQLSVL.

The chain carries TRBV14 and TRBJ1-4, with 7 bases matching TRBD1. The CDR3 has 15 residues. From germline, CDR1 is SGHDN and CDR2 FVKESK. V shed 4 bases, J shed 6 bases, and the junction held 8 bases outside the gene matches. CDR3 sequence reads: CASSPSGQPYEKLFF. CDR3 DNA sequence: TGTGCCAGCAGCCCTTCGGGACAGCCATATGAAAAACTGTTTTTT.

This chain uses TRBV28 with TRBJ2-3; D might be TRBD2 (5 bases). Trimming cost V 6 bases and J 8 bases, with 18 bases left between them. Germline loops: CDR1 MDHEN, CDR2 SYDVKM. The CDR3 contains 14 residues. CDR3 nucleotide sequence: TGTGCCAGCAGCCTTACTGACGGGGTTAGTACGCAGTATTTT. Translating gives CASSLTDGVSTQYF.

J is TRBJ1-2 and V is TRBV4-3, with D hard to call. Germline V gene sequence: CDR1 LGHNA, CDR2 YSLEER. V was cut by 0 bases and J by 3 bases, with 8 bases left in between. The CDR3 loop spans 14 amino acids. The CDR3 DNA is TGCGCCAGCAGCCAAGAGGTCCAGGACTATGGCTACACCTTC. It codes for CASSQEVQDYGYTF.